The 17 T cell receptor beta chains below were found in one sample sequenced in a study of Graves' ophthalmopathy and Graves' hyperthyroidism. Researchers took RNA transcripts and amplified TCR beta CDR3 regions from them. HTBI primers served in a first-round RT-PCR, which a second-round multiplex PCR followed. Via MiXCR, TCRdb re-called the multiplex PCR reads, giving one row per CDR3 protein. The table has hundreds of thousands of distinct CDR3 sequences, 20% to 25% seen once. Sequenced sample: peripheral blood. Receptors were obtained from a woman under 30 with stable Graves' hyperthyroidism. Some clones in this sample may be carry-over from other donors' samples.

The V gene is TRBV19, the J gene TRBJ2-2, with D uncertain. This CDR3 spans 15 amino acids. Looked up from germline, CDR1 is LNHDA and CDR2 is SQIVND (reference sequence). With 4 bases removed from V and 5 bases from J, the gap between germline ends came to 14 bases. CDR3 amino acids: CASSNGSPGTGELFF. The CDR3 DNA follows: TGTGCCAGTAGTAACGGTAGCCCTGGGACCGGGGAGCTGTTTTTT.

This clonotype was seen a handful of times. The chain employs TRBV6-1 and TRBJ1-5; TRBD1 aligns across 9 bases. Germline loops: CDR1 MNHNS, CDR2 SASEGT. The CDR3 totals 15 residues. After removal of 3 bases from V and 4 bases from J, the junction contained 4 bases not matched to a gene. The CDR3 sequence: CASSEGQGLNQPQHF. As DNA, the CDR3 is TGTGCCAGCAGTGAGGGACAGGGCCTTAATCAGCCCCAGCATTTT.

V gene TRBV9 combines with J gene TRBJ2-5, with 7 bases matching TRBD2. The CDR3 length is 14 residues. Trimming cost V 0 bases and J 9 bases; bases outside gene matches: 8. Germline V gives CDR1 SGDLS, CDR2 YYNGEE. CDR3 nucleotides: TGTGCCAGCAGCGTAGGATCCGGGGGGAAGTCCCAGTACTTC. Residues: CASSVGSGGKSQYF.

The sample holds many counts of this clonotype. The rearrangement joins TRBV6-1 to TRBJ1-6, with D perhaps matching TRBD1 (5 bases). The CDR3 contains 16 residues. Germline V gene sequence: CDR1 MNHNS, CDR2 SASEGT. Between the trimmed V and J ends, which lost 4 bases and 5 bases, there was a span of 15 bases. This chain's CDR3 is CASSGETRQNNSPLHF. CDR3 in DNA: TGTGCCAGCAGTGGGGAGACGAGACAGAATAATTCACCCCTCCACTTT.

The chain recombines TRBV12-3 or TRBV12-4 with TRBJ2-7; 11 bases align to TRBD2. V shed 2 bases, J shed 4 bases, and the junction held 10 bases outside the gene matches. This CDR3 has 17 residues. The DNA of the CDR3 is TGTGCCAGCAGTTTAAGGTCTAGTAGCGGGAGGGCTTACGAGCAGTACTTC. Protein sequence: CASSLRSSSGRAYEQYF.

This clonotype has ten or more counts. The chain uses TRBV2 and TRBJ1-1, with 10 bases aligning to TRBD1. This CDR3 region has 15 residues. The germline gives CDR1 SNHLY, CDR2 FYNNEI. The V segment lost 6 bases and the J segment 5 bases; nucleotides outside the gene matches: 9. The CDR3 loop is CASRIRQGAYTEAFF. Written as DNA, the CDR3 is TGTGCCAGCAGGATCCGACAGGGGGCTTATACTGAAGCTTTCTTT.

The chain couples TRBV5-1 to TRBJ2-5; tentative D call: TRBD2 (5 bases). The CDR3 is made up of 14 amino acids. The V gene's germline CDR1 is SGHRS and CDR2 YFSETQ. Trimming cost V 0 bases and J 5 bases, with 11 bases left between them. CDR3 nucleotide sequence: TGCGCCAGCAGCTTGGGAGGGCCAGAGGAGACCCAGTACTTC. Its translation: CASSLGGPEETQYF.

This rearrangement joins TRBV14 to TRBJ1-1, with no clear D. Germline V lookup: CDR1 SGHDN, CDR2 FVKESK. Trimming shortened V by 3 bases and J by 4 bases, and 15 bases separated the two germline ends. The CDR3 spans 15 residues. For the CDR3, the DNA is TGTGCCAGCAGCCACGGGTGGGGAAGTCGCACTGAAGCTTTCTTT. Amino acid sequence: CASSHGWGSRTEAFF.

J is TRBJ1-2 and V is TRBV28; perhaps TRBD1 as D (6 bases). V lost 8 bases and J lost 5, with 12 bases in between. The CDR3 is made up of 12 amino acids. Germline CDR1 is MDHEN and CDR2 is SYDVKM. CDR3 sequence (DNA): TGTGCCAGCCAGGGGAGGGGGTATGGCTACACCTTC. It codes for CASQGRGYGYTF.

This clonotype has at least ten counts. This chain links TRBV12-3 or TRBV12-4 with TRBJ2-5, with 10 nucleotides matching TRBD2. The trim removed 1 base at V and 1 base at J, leaving 3 bases unmatched. The CDR3 length is 16 residues. CDR3 DNA sequence: TGTGCCAGCAGTTTAGGGGTAGCGGGGGGCCAAGAGACCCAGTACTTC. Translation gives CASSLGVAGGQETQYF.

This chain uses TRBV15 with TRBJ2-5, with D tentatively TRBD1 or TRBD2 (6 bases each). This CDR3 has 15 residues. The germline V gene has CDR1 LNHNV and CDR2 YYDKDF (reference sequence). Trimming took off 2 bases at V and 5 bases at J, with 15 bases between the two ends. The CDR3 DNA is TGTGCCACCAGCAGACAAAGTGGAGGGGGGGAGACCCAGTACTTC. Encoded protein: CATSRQSGGGETQYF.

This clonotype was counted many times. The gene calls are TRBV7-6 and TRBJ1-1, with D uncertain. The ends were cut back, 4 bases at V and 4 bases at J, with 10 bases in the middle. The CDR3 loop spans 13 amino acids. Germline CDR1 is SGHVS and CDR2 is FNYEAQ. CDR3 nucleotides: TGTGCCAGCAGCTCCGGACCTTCCACTGAAGCTTTCTTT. Residues: CASSSGPSTEAFF.

This clonotype was counted many times. CDR3 sequence reads: CSGRQVNYEQYF. CDR3 in DNA: TGCAGCGGAAGACAGGTGAACTACGAGCAGTACTTC. The chain joins TRBV20-1 to TRBJ2-7; a weak D match, TRBD1 (6 bases). Germline V lookup: CDR1 DFQATT, CDR2 SNEGSKA (reference sequence). This CDR3 spans 12 amino acids.

This clonotype was recorded at least ten times. This chain joins TRBV12-3 or TRBV12-4 and TRBJ2-4; D perhaps matches TRBD2 (5 bases). CDR3 length: 17 residues. V was cut by 6 bases and J by 11 bases, with 29 bases left in between. CDR3 coding DNA: TGTGCCAGCAGCGACGACCGGCGACCCCCCGGGAAAGCATTTCAGTACTTC. This codes for CASSDDRRPPGKAFQYF.

A few counts support this clonotype. The CDR3 DNA follows: TGTGCCAGCACTATCCACGACTCTAACTATGGCTACACCTTC. As protein: CASTIHDSNYGYTF. The gene calls are TRBV6-2 or TRBV6-3 and TRBJ1-2; D is undetermined. The CDR3 covers 14 residues. Germline V gene sequence: CDR1 MNHEY, CDR2 SVGEGT. Trimming cost V 7 bases and J 0 bases, with 12 bases left between them.

The sample holds many counts of this clonotype. CDR3 region: CASSTSGSEYEQYF. CDR3 sequence (DNA): TGTGCCAGCAGCACTAGCGGGAGTGAGTACGAGCAGTACTTC. V usage is TRBV13 and J usage is TRBJ2-7; TRBD2 agrees at 11 bases. CDR1 and CDR2 (germline): PRHDT, FYEKMQ (reference sequence). This CDR3 region has 14 residues. V lost 5 bases, J lost 4 bases, and 4 bases stayed unmatched.

This clonotype was detected only a few times. This chain joins TRBV2 and TRBJ2-2, with 8 bases aligning to TRBD2. The CDR3 is 15 amino acids. Germline CDR1 is SNHLY and CDR2 is FYNNEI. V lost 6 bases, J lost 6 bases, and 9 bases stayed unmatched. The CDR3 spells CASRMDSGASGELFF. The CDR3 DNA follows: TGTGCCAGCAGAATGGATAGCGGGGCATCCGGGGAGCTGTTTTTT.